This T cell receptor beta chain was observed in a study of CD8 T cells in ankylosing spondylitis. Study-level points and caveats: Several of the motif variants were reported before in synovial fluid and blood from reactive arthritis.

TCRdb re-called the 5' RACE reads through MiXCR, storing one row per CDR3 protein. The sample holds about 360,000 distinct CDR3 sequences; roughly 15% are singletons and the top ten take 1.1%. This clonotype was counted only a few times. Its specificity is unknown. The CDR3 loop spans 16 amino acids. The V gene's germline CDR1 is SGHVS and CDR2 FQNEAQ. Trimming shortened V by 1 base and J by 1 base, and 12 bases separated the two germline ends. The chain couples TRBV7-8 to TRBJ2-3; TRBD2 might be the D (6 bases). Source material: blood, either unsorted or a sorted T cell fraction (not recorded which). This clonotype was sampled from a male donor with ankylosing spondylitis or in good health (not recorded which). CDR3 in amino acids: CASSLEAGWGTDTQYF. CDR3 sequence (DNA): TGTGCCAGCAGCTTAGAGGCGGGATGGGGCACAGATACGCAGTATTTT.